This T cell receptor beta chain originates from a study of metastatic and nonmetastatic thyroid tumors. Study-level information: Thyroid patients, malignant and benign, had repertoires compared across blood and tumor or nodule tissue.

This clone was seen ten or more times. Its antigen is unidentified. General study results and limits: Benign nodules reportedly had significantly lower TCR beta diversity than malignant thyroid tumors in blood and tumor.

J was trimmed by 7 bases and V by 0 bases; bases with no gene match: 15. The CDR3 spans 18 residues. The germline CDR1 and CDR2 sequences are LGHNA and YNFKEQ. TCRdb recomputed clones from the PCR reads via MiXCR. The sample lists about 24,000 clones; roughly an eighth were seen once. Among the patients, none had received any treatment before thyroid surgery. Input material: blood. This clonotype was sampled from a female donor with papillary thyroid cancer or a benign thyroid nodule (not recorded which). Some clones in this sample may be carry-over from other donors' samples. V usage is TRBV4-2 and J usage is TRBJ2-1; 7 positions match TRBD2. The CDR3 DNA sequence: TGTGCCAGCAGCCAAGATGGGTCCGCGGGAGATGCTTGGAATGAGCAGTTCTTC. It encodes CASSQDGSAGDAWNEQFF.